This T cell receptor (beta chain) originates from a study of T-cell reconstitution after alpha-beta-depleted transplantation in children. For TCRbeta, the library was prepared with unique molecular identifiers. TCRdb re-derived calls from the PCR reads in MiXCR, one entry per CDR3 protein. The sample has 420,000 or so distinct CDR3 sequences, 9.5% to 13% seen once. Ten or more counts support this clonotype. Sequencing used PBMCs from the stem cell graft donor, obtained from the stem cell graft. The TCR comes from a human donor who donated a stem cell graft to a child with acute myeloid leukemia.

Written as DNA, the CDR3 is TGCGCCAGCAGCTTATTACTTGCAGACGAAGAGACCCAGTACTTC. Translated: CASSLLLADEETQYF. V is TRBV5-1 and J is TRBJ2-5; D is ambiguous. The CDR3 runs 15 residues. The germline V and J ends were trimmed by 2 bases and 3 bases, with 14 bases remaining between them. The germline V gene encodes CDR1 SGHRS and CDR2 YFSETQ.